This T cell receptor (delta chain) was sequenced for a study of γδ T cells in repeated Plasmodium falciparum infection. V was clipped by 2 bases and J by 0 bases, with 22 bases between them. Germline CDR1 and CDR2: TSWWSYY and QGS. The CDR3 length is 19 residues. TCRdb ran CATT on the multiplex PCR reads. The data show about 93,000 delta-chain clones, approximately 1% seen once. There are a few counts of this clone. TCRdb shows a much larger clone's protein in place of this DNA's translation, and the two differ at residue 10, likely through a read error; the protein shown is translated from the DNA. Bulk repertoires came from Vgamma9/Vdelta2+ or Vdelta2-negative gammadelta T cells flow-sorted from PBMC.

J is TRDJ1 and V is TRDV1; D may be TRDD3 (5 bases). This sequence originates from a pool of human donors (malaria-infected and uninfected, not separated). Sequenced sample: gamma-delta T cells from blood. Here the CDR3 reads CALGEWDPTAGGDTDKLIF. The CDR3 DNA sequence: TGTGCTCTTGGGGAATGGGACCCAACAGCAGGGGGGGACACCGATAAACTCATCTTT.